The 3 T cell receptor beta chains below all came from one sample that was sequenced in a study of shared clonotypes between healthy human individuals. Only in-frame clones appear in the TCRdb table, and some are missing; sequencing was by immunoSEQ multiplex PCR. The table includes around 2.5 million clones, 80% to 95% detected once. What was sequenced was naive CD4+ T cells from PBMCs. Described subset: CD45RA+ positively selected. The receptors were gathered from a man aged 18-30 years in good health. Some clones in this sample may be carry-over from other donors' samples.

This clone was detected once. The rearrangement links TRBV2 to TRBJ2-5; the D call may be TRBD1 or TRBD2 (6 bases each). The CDR3 contains 13 residues. Germline V gene sequence: CDR1 SNHLY, CDR2 FYNNEI. With 11 bases removed from V and 7 bases from J, the gap between germline ends came to 20 bases. This CDR3 reads CAGTGTTGGTQYF. The DNA for the CDR3 is TGTGCCGGCACCGGGACAACCGGGGGGACCCAGTACTTC.

This chain connects TRBV2 to TRBJ2-1; 9 bases fit TRBD2. The germline CDR1 and CDR2 sequences are SNHLY and FYNNEI. The CDR3 totals 12 residues. V trimming: 6 bases; J trimming: 10 bases; junction bases outside the gene matches: 4. CDR3 DNA sequence: TGTGCCAGCAGGAGGGGGACTAGCGAGCAGTTCTTC. Protein: CASRRGTSEQFF.

The chain is built from TRBV4-1 and TRBJ1-5; 7 nucleotides match TRBD1. Germline V gene sequence: CDR1 MGHRA, CDR2 YSYEKL. The CDR3 is 17 residues long. After removal of 4 bases from V and 3 bases from J, the junction contained 12 bases not matched to a gene. The CDR3 reads CASSRKGAGTDNQPQHF. CDR3 nucleotides: TGCGCCAGCAGCCGCAAAGGGGCCGGGACAGACAATCAGCCCCAGCATTTT.